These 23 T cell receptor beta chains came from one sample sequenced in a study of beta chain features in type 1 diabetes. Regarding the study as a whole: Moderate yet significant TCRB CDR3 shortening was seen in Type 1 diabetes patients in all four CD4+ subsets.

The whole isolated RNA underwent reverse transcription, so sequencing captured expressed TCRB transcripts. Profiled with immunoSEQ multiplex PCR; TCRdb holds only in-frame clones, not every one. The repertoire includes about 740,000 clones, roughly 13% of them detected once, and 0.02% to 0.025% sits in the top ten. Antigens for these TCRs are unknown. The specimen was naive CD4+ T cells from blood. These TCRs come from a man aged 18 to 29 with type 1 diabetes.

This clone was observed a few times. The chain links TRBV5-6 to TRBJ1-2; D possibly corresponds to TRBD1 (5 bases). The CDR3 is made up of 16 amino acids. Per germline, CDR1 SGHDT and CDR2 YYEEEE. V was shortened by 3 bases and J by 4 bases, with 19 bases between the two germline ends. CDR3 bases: TGTGCCAGCAGCTCGGGGACGGGACCTGGGAGCTATGGCTACACCTTC. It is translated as CASSSGTGPGSYGYTF.

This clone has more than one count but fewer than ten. This CDR3 reads CSVDRTSTDTQYF. The CDR3, as DNA: TGCAGCGTTGACAGGACTAGCACAGATACGCAGTATTTT. The V gene is TRBV29-1, the J gene TRBJ2-3; D may be TRBD2 (5 bases). Germline V gives CDR1 SQVTM, CDR2 ANQGSEA. CDR3 length: 13 amino acids. The germline V and J ends were trimmed by 3 bases and 0 bases, with 7 bases remaining between them.

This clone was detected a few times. CDR3 nucleotide sequence: TGTGCCAGCAGTTACGAACTAGCGGGGAATGAGCAGTTCTTC. This sequence encodes CASSYELAGNEQFF. This chain links TRBV6-6 with TRBJ2-1; 10 nucleotides agree with TRBD2. Germline V gene data show CDR1 as MNHNY and CDR2 as SVGAGI (reference sequence). CDR3 length equals 14 residues. The trim removed 2 bases at V and 7 bases at J, leaving 2 bases unmatched.

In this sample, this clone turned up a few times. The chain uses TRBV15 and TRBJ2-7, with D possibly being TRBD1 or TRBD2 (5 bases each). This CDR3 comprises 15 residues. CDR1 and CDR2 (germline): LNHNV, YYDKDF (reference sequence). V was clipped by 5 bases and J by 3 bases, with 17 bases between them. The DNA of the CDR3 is TGTGCCACCAGCCTTGAGGGATTCCAGGGCTACGAGCAGTACTTC. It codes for CATSLEGFQGYEQYF. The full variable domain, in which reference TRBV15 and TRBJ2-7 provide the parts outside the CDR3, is DAMVIQNPRYQVTQFGKPVTLSCSQTLNHNVMYWYQQKSSQAPKLLFHYYDKDFNNEADTPDNFQSRRPNTSFCFLDIRSPGLGDTAMYLCATSLEGFQGYEQYFGPGTRLTVT.

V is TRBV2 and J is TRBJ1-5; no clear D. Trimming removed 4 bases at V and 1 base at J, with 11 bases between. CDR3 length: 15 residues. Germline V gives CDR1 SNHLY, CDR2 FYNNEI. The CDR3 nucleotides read TGTGCCAGCAGTGGGATGGGAATAAGCAATCAGCCCCAGCATTTT. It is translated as CASSGMGISNQPQHF. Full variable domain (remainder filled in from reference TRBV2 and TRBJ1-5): EPEVTQTPSHQVTQMGQEVILRCVPISNHLYFYWYRQILGQKVEFLVSFYNNEISEKSEIFDDQFSVERPDGSNFTLKIRSTKLEDSAMYFCASSGMGISNQPQHFGDGTRLSIL.

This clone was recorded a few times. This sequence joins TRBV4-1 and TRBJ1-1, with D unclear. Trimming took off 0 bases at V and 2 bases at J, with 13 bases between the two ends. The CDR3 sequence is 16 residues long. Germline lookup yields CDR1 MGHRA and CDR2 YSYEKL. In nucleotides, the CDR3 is TGCGCCAGCAGCCAAGAGGTGGGCCCCCGAAACACTGAAGCTTTCTTT. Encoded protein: CASSQEVGPRNTEAFF.

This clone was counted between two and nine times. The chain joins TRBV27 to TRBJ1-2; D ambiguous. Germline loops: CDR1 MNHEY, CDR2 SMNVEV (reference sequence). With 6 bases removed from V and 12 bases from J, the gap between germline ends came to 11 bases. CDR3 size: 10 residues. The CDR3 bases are TGTGCCAGCAGGGCACACGGCGACACCTTC. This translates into CASRAHGDTF.

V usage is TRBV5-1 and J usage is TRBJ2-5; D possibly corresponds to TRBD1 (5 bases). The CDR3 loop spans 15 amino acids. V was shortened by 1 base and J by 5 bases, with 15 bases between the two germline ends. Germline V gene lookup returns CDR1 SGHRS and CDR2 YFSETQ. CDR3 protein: CASSLQGILGETQYF. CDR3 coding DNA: TGCGCCAGCAGCTTGCAGGGTATCCTGGGGGAGACCCAGTACTTC. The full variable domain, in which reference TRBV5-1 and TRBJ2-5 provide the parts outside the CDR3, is KAGVTQTPRYLIKTRGQQVTLSCSPISGHRSVSWYQQTPGQGLQFLFEYFSETQRNKGNFPGRFSGRQFSNSRSEMNVSTLELGDSALYLCASSLQGILGETQYFGPGTRLLVL.

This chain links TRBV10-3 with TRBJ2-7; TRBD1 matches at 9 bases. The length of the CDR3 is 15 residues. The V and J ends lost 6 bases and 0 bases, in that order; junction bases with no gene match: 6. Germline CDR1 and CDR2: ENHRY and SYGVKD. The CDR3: CAISDGQGSSYEQYF. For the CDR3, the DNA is TGTGCCATCAGCGATGGACAGGGGAGCTCCTACGAGCAGTACTTC.

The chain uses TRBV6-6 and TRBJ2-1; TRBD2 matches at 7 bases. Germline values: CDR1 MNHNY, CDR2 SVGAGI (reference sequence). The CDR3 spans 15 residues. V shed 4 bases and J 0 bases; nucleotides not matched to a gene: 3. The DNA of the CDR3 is TGTGCCAGCAGTTGGCGGGGGAGCTCCTACAATGAGCAGTTCTTC. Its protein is CASSWRGSSYNEQFF.

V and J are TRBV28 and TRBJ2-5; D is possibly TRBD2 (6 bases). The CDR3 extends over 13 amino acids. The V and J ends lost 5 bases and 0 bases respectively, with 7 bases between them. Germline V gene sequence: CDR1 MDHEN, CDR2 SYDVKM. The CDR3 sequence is CASSGGYQETQYF. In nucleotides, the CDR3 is TGTGCCAGCAGTGGGGGGTACCAAGAGACCCAGTACTTC.

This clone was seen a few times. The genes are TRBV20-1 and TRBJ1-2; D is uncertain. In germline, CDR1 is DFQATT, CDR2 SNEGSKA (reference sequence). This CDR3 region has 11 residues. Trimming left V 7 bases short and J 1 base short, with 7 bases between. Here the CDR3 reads CSVTHNYGYTF. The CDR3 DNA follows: TGCAGTGTTACACATAACTATGGCTACACCTTC.

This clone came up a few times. The CDR3 loop is CSAPNDYEQYF. DNA for the CDR3: TGCAGTGCTCCCAACGACTACGAGCAGTACTTC. The chain carries TRBV20-1 and TRBJ2-7; D remains unclear. Germline-derived CDR1 and CDR2 are DFQATT and SNEGSKA (reference sequence). Trimming removed 5 bases at V and 3 bases at J, with 8 bases between. The CDR3 has 11 amino acids.

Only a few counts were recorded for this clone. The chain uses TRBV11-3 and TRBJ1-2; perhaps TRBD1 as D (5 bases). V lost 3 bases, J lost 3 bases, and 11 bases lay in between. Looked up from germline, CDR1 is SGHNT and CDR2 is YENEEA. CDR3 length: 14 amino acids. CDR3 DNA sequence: TGTGCCAGCAGCTTCTCAGGGAATGACTATGGCTACACCTTC. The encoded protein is CASSFSGNDYGYTF. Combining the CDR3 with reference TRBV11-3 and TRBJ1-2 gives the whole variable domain EAGVVQSPRYKIIEKKQPVAFWCNPISGHNTLYWYLQNLGQGPELLIRYENEEAVDDSQLPKDRFSAERLKGVDSTLKIQPAELGDSAVYLCASSFSGNDYGYTFGSGTRLTVV.

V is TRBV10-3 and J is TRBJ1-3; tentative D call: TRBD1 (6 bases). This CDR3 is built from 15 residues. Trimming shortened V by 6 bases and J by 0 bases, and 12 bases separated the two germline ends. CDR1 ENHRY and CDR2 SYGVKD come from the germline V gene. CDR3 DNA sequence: TGTGCCATCAGCCCTTCGGACAGCTCTGGAAACACCATATATTTT. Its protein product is CAISPSDSSGNTIYF.

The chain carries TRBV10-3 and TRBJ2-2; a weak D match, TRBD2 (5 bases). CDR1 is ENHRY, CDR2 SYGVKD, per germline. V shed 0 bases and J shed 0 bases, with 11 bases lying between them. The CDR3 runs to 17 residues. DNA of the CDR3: TGTGCCATCAGTGAGTCCGGAGGCAGCGCGAACACCGGGGAGCTGTTTTTT. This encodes CAISESGGSANTGELFF.

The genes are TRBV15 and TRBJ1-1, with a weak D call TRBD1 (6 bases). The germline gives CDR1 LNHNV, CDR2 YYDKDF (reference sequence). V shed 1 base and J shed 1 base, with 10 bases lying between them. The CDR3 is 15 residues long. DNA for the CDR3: TGTGCCACCAGCAGAGCTTGGACAGCGAACACTGAAGCTTTCTTT. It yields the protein CATSRAWTANTEAFF. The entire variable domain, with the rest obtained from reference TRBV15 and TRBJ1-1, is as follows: DAMVIQNPRYQVTQFGKPVTLSCSQTLNHNVMYWYQQKSSQAPKLLFHYYDKDFNNEADTPDNFQSRRPNTSFCFLDIRSPGLGDTAMYLCATSRAWTANTEAFFGQGTRLTVV.

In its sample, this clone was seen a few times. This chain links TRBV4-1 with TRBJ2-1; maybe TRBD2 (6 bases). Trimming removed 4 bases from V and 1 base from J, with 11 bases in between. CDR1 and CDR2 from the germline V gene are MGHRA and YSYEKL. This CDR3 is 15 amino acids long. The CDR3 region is CASSLWGDSYNEQFF. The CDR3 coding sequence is TGCGCCAGCAGCCTCTGGGGGGATTCCTACAATGAGCAGTTCTTC.

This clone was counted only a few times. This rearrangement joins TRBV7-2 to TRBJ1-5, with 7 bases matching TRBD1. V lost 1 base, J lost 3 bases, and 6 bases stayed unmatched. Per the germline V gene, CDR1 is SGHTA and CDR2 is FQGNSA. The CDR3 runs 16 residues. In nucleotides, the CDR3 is TGTGCCAGCAGCTTAGGGTTGGACAGGTACAATCAGCCCCAGCATTTT. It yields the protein CASSLGLDRYNQPQHF.

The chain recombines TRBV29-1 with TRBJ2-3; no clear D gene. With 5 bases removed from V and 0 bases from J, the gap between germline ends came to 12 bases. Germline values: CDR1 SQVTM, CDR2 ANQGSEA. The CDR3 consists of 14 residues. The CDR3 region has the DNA TGCAGCGTTACAAATCGAGAGAGCACAGATACGCAGTATTTT. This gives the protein CSVTNRESTDTQYF.

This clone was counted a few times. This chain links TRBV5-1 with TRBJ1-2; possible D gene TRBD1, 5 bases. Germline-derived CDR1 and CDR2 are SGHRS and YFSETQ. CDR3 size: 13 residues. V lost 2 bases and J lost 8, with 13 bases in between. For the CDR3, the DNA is TGCGCCAGCAGCTTAACGGGGGAGGAAGGCTACACCTTC. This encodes CASSLTGEEGYTF. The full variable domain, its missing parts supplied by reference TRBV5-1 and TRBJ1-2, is KAGVTQTPRYLIKTRGQQVTLSCSPISGHRSVSWYQQTPGQGLQFLFEYFSETQRNKGNFPGRFSGRQFSNSRSEMNVSTLELGDSALYLCASSLTGEEGYTFGSGTRLTVV.

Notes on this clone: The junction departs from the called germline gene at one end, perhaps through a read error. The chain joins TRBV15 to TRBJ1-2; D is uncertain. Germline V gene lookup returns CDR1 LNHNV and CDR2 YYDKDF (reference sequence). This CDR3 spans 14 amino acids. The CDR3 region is CATRQIGSGYDYTF. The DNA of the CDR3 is TGTGCCACCAGGCAGATAGGGAGCGGATATGACTACACCTTC.

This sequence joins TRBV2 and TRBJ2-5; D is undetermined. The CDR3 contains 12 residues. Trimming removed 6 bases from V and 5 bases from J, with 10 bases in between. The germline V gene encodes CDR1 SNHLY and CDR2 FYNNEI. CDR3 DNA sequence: TGTGCCAGCAGCCTGGAGTCGGAGACCCAGTACTTC. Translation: CASSLESETQYF. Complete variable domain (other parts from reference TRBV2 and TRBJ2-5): EPEVTQTPSHQVTQMGQEVILRCVPISNHLYFYWYRQILGQKVEFLVSFYNNEISEKSEIFDDQFSVERPDGSNFTLKIRSTKLEDSAMYFCASSLESETQYFGPGTRLLVL.